The rows below give T cell receptor beta chains drawn from one sample of a study of control samples from healthy donors and cancer patients. The method was immunoSEQ multiplex PCR; TCRdb's version includes in-frame clones alone and lacks a portion of them. The sample shows 120,000 or so clones, more than 75% of them seen only once. Sequenced: blood. These TCRs come from a man between 18 and 35 years old in good health. CDR3s include the opening cysteine and the closing phenylalanine or tryptophan. The order of the fields is D gene, V gene, CDR3 length, clone size, J gene, CDR3 DNA, CDR3 protein. The D gene is left open where the match is weak. Only some rows state a clone size, as once, few, many or a class for expanded clones.

d_gene: TRBD1
v_gene: TRBV4-1
len: 15
abundance: -
j_gene: TRBJ2-5
CDR3nt: TGCGCCAGCAGCCAGGACAGGGGGCGACAAGAGACCCAGTACTTC
CDR3aa: CASSQDRGRQETQYF

d_gene: -
v_gene: TRBV30
len: 13
abundance: -
j_gene: TRBJ1-5
CDR3nt: TGTGCCTGGACTCAGGGCGGCAATCAGCCCCAGCATTTT
CDR3aa: CAWTQGGNQPQHF

d_gene: TRBD1
v_gene: TRBV2
len: 15
abundance: -
j_gene: TRBJ1-1
CDR3nt: TGTGCCGCAGGGGGTAAGGGGGGATTGGACACTGAAGCTTTCTTT
CDR3aa: CAAGGKGGLDTEAFF

d_gene: -
v_gene: TRBV7-8
len: 13
abundance: -
j_gene: TRBJ2-7
CDR3nt: TGTGCCAGCAGCTTAGGAGGACTCCCCGAGCAGTACTTC
CDR3aa: CASSLGGLPEQYF

d_gene: -
v_gene: TRBV4-3
len: 14
abundance: -
j_gene: TRBJ2-3
CDR3nt: TGCGCCAGCAGCCAATGGGGGGGCACAGATACGCAGTATTTT
CDR3aa: CASSQWGGTDTQYF

d_gene: TRBD1
v_gene: TRBV27
len: 19
abundance: -
j_gene: TRBJ2-6
CDR3nt: TGTGCCAGCAGTTTAGTAGGGCGGACAGGGGGTCCTGGGGCCAACGTCCTGACTTTC
CDR3aa: CASSLVGRTGGPGANVLTF

d_gene: -
v_gene: TRBV9
len: 11
abundance: -
j_gene: TRBJ2-3
CDR3nt: TGTGCCAGCAGCGAAACGGATACGCAGTATTTT
CDR3aa: CASSETDTQYF

d_gene: -
v_gene: TRBV28
len: 12
abundance: -
j_gene: TRBJ1-1
CDR3nt: TGTGCCAGCAGGACGGTGGGGACTGAAGCTTTCTTT
CDR3aa: CASRTVGTEAFF

d_gene: -
v_gene: TRBV6-5
len: 13
abundance: once
j_gene: TRBJ1-6
CDR3nt: TGTGCCAGCAGTTACTACACAAATTCACCCCTCCACTTT
CDR3aa: CASSYYTNSPLHF

d_gene: -
v_gene: TRBV27
len: 12
abundance: -
j_gene: TRBJ1-5
CDR3nt: TGTGCCAGCAGCCCAGCGGGGCAGCCCCAGCATTTT
CDR3aa: CASSPAGQPQHF

d_gene: TRBD1
v_gene: TRBV2
len: 15
abundance: -
j_gene: TRBJ1-2
CDR3nt: TGTGCCAGCAGCAGGACAGGGAAAAGGGACTATGGCTACACCTTC
CDR3aa: CASSRTGKRDYGYTF

d_gene: -
v_gene: TRBV10-2
len: 14
abundance: -
j_gene: TRBJ2-1
CDR3nt: TGCGCCAGCACGGGCCGTCACTCCTACAATGAGCAGTTCTTC
CDR3aa: CASTGRHSYNEQFF

d_gene: -
v_gene: TRBV19
len: 13
abundance: -
j_gene: TRBJ2-5
CDR3nt: TGTGCCAGTAGTATAGGGCAGCAAGAGACCCAGTACTTC
CDR3aa: CASSIGQQETQYF

d_gene: -
v_gene: TRBV7-2
len: 15
abundance: -
j_gene: TRBJ1-1
CDR3nt: TGTGCCAGCAGCTTAGTAGGACCGATGAACACTGAAGCTTTCTTT
CDR3aa: CASSLVGPMNTEAFF

d_gene: -
v_gene: TRBV19
len: 15
abundance: once
j_gene: TRBJ2-7
CDR3nt: TGTGCCAGTAGTATGCCGCGGGGCACCACCTACGAGCAGTACTTC
CDR3aa: CASSMPRGTTYEQYF

d_gene: TRBD2
v_gene: TRBV6-2/TRBV6-3
len: 16
abundance: -
j_gene: TRBJ2-3
CDR3nt: TGTGCCAGCAGTTCAACGACTAGCGGGAGACCAGATACGCAGTATTTT
CDR3aa: CASSSTTSGRPDTQYF

d_gene: TRBD1
v_gene: TRBV28
len: 15
abundance: -
j_gene: TRBJ1-2
CDR3nt: TGTGCCAGCAGCGAAACAGGGGGCGCTGACTATGGCTACACCTTC
CDR3aa: CASSETGGADYGYTF

d_gene: TRBD1
v_gene: TRBV30
len: 13
abundance: -
j_gene: TRBJ2-7
CDR3nt: TGTGCCTGGAGTGGGACAGGGATCTACGAGCAGTACTTC
CDR3aa: CAWSGTGIYEQYF

d_gene: -
v_gene: TRBV7-2
len: 16
abundance: -
j_gene: TRBJ2-1
CDR3nt: TGTGCCAGCAGCGATGAACAGAAAAGCTCCTACAATGAGCAGTTCTTC
CDR3aa: CASSDEQKSSYNEQFF

d_gene: TRBD1
v_gene: TRBV11-2
len: 15
abundance: -
j_gene: TRBJ1-2
CDR3nt: TGTGCCAGCCGCCCATCGACAGGGGACCGCTATGGCTACACCTTC
CDR3aa: CASRPSTGDRYGYTF

d_gene: -
v_gene: TRBV5-1
len: 16
abundance: -
j_gene: TRBJ1-6
CDR3nt: TGCGCCAGCAGCTTGGATACCGGACAGCTAAATTCACCCCTCCACTTT
CDR3aa: CASSLDTGQLNSPLHF

d_gene: TRBD1
v_gene: TRBV19
len: 14
abundance: once
j_gene: TRBJ2-4
CDR3nt: TGTGCCAGTAGTATTGTGGGACAGGGGAACATTCAGTACTTC
CDR3aa: CASSIVGQGNIQYF